These 17 T cell receptor beta chains share one sample of origin, sequenced in a study of Ad26.COV2.S vaccination and SARS-CoV-2 variants. The treatment denotes: around 19 received Ad26.COV2.S at low or high dose, single or two shots; roughly 5 received placebo; per-sample allocation not given. Following the first vaccine or placebo injection, samples were taken on day 63. The assay was immunoSEQ multiplex PCR, and TCRdb's table has in-frame clones only and misses some. Among about 350,000 clones listed, about 88% were seen once. The sample consisted of peripheral blood, taken in a trial of Ad26.COV2.S vaccine versus placebo. Every receptor here comes from a person between 18 and 60 years old who received the Ad26.COV2.S COVID-19 vaccine or a placebo.

V usage is TRBV5-5 and J usage is TRBJ2-3, with 12 bases matching TRBD2. V gave up 4 bases and J gave up 0 bases; unmatched junction bases: 6. The CDR3 length is 17 residues. CDR1 and CDR2 (germline): SGHKS, YYEKEE (reference sequence). The DNA for the CDR3 is TGTGCCAGCAGCCAGGGACTAGCGGGTGAGAGCACAGATACGCAGTATTTT. It encodes CASSQGLAGESTDTQYF. Combining the CDR3 with reference TRBV5-5 and TRBJ2-3 gives the whole variable domain DAGVTQSPTHLIKTRGQQVTLRCSPISGHKSVSWYQQVLGQGPQFIFQYYEKEERGRGNFPDRFSARQFPNYSSELNVNALLLGDSALYLCASSQGLAGESTDTQYFGPGTRLTVL.

This chain connects TRBV7-8 to TRBJ2-7; possibly TRBD1 for D (6 bases). The V end lost 7 bases, the J end lost 1 base, and 17 bases lay between the germline ends. Per germline, CDR1 SGHVS and CDR2 FQNEAQ. This CDR3 comprises 15 residues. DNA for the CDR3: TGTGCCAGCATCCAGGACAGACTTCATTCCTACGAGCAGTACTTC. Amino acids: CASIQDRLHSYEQYF.

CDR3 nucleotide sequence: TGCAGCGTTGAGACAGGGTTTGGCTATGGCTACACCTTC. It encodes CSVETGFGYGYTF. The chain has TRBV29-1 and TRBJ1-2, with 7 bases matching TRBD1. The CDR3 loop spans 13 amino acids. CDR1 is SQVTM, CDR2 ANQGSEA, per germline. Losses at the gene ends were 3 bases for V and 4 bases for J; bases not matched to a gene: 5.

The chain is built from TRBV5-8 and TRBJ2-7; 9 positions agree with TRBD1. The CDR3 has 14 residues. The J segment lost 0 bases and the V segment lost 6 bases, leaving 4 bases of the junction unmatched. Germline V CDR1 and CDR2: SGHTS, YDEGEE. The DNA of the CDR3 is TGTGCCAGCAAAACGGGACAGGGCTCCTACGAGCAGTACTTC. Translated, it gives CASKTGQGSYEQYF.

The V and J genes are TRBV30 and TRBJ1-1; D gene unclear. Trimming took off 2 bases at V and 5 bases at J, with 21 bases between the two ends. This CDR3 is 16 amino acids long. Germline V gene data show CDR1 as GTSNPN and CDR2 as SVGIG (reference sequence). The CDR3 is CAWSTPGDGVETEAFF. For the CDR3, the DNA is TGTGCCTGGAGTACCCCTGGCGACGGGGTGGAAACTGAAGCTTTCTTT.

CDR3 in DNA: TGTGCCAGCAAGTCTAGCGGGAGCTCCTACGAGCAGTACTTC. It translates to CASKSSGSSYEQYF. The V and J genes are TRBV28 and TRBJ2-7; 10 bases map to TRBD2. The CDR3 length is 14 residues. After removal of 7 bases from V and 0 bases from J, the junction contained 3 bases not matched to a gene. CDR1 and CDR2 (germline): MDHEN, SYDVKM.

This clone was recorded a few times. The chain uses TRBV2 and TRBJ2-7; D gene unclear. The V gene lost 1 base and the J gene lost 4 bases, with 5 bases spanning the gap. The germline CDR1 and CDR2 sequences are SNHLY and FYNNEI. There are 12 residues in the CDR3. CDR3 protein: CASSEGRYEQYF. The CDR3 nucleotides read TGTGCCAGCAGTGAAGGAAGGTACGAGCAGTACTTC. The full variable domain, rest sourced from reference TRBV2 and TRBJ2-7, is EPEVTQTPSHQVTQMGQEVILRCVPISNHLYFYWYRQILGQKVEFLVSFYNNEISEKSEIFDDQFSVERPDGSNFTLKIRSTKLEDSAMYFCASSEGRYEQYFGPGTRLTVT.

Points on this clone: Relative to the germline gene, one junction end is altered; a read error may explain this. The chain is built from TRBV12-3 or TRBV12-4 and TRBJ2-7; the D gene could be TRBD1 or TRBD2 (5 bases each). The CDR3 length is 13 residues. The CDR3 spells CTSMMGVSYEQYF. Here the CDR3 DNA reads TGTACCAGTATGATGGGGGTCTCCTACGAGCAGTACTTC.

The chain uses TRBV7-2 and TRBJ1-4; TRBD1 matches 8 bases. Germline trimming cut 6 bases from V and 2 bases from J; bases unmatched to any gene: 2. The CDR3 length is 14 residues. Per germline, CDR1 SGHTA and CDR2 FQGNSA. CDR3 DNA sequence: TGTGCCAGCAGTTACAGGGGGACTAATGAAAAACTGTTTTTT. Amino acid sequence: CASSYRGTNEKLFF.

A single count supports this clone. The chain is built from TRBV24-1 and TRBJ2-3, with 14 bases fitting TRBD2. This CDR3 spans 18 amino acids. J was trimmed by 3 bases and V by 3 bases; bases with no gene match: 7. Germline V lookup: CDR1 KGHDR, CDR2 SFDVKD. CDR3 loop: CATSDTRTSGRTTDTQYF. CDR3 DNA sequence: TGTGCCACCAGTGATACTCGGACTAGCGGGAGGACTACAGATACGCAGTATTTT.

The chain employs TRBV13 and TRBJ2-5, with 7 bases lining up with TRBD2. J lost 2 bases, V lost 4 bases, and 7 bases had no gene match. Germline-derived CDR1 and CDR2 are PRHDT and FYEKMQ (reference sequence). The CDR3 extends over 15 amino acids. CDR3 in DNA: TGTGCCAGCAGCTCTGGCTCTAGCGGACAAGAGACCCAGTACTTC. Encoded protein: CASSSGSSGQETQYF.

The gene calls are TRBV30 and TRBJ2-1, with 8 nucleotides matching TRBD2. The CDR3 spans 12 residues. CDR1 and CDR2 (germline): GTSNPN, SVGIG (reference sequence). V lost 2 bases and J lost 10; bases outside the gene matches: 4. CDR3 sequence (DNA): TGTGCCTGGAGTTATAGCGGGGTCGAGCAGTTCTTC. Residues: CAWSYSGVEQFF.

Only a few counts were recorded for this clone. The chain couples TRBV9 to TRBJ1-2; D ambiguous. CDR3 length: 13 residues. Germline V lookup: CDR1 SGDLS, CDR2 YYNGEE. Deletions cut 1 base from V and 4 bases from J, with 8 bases between. CDR3 in amino acids: CASSVMGSYGYTF. CDR3 nucleotide sequence: TGTGCCAGCAGCGTAATGGGGTCCTATGGCTACACCTTC.

This clone was seen a single time. The chain employs TRBV7-2 and TRBJ2-7, with 7 bases lining up with TRBD1. The CDR3 loop spans 15 amino acids. V shed 1 base and J 3 bases; nucleotides not matched to a gene: 6. CDR1 SGHTA and CDR2 FQGNSA come from the germline V gene. CDR3 in amino acids: CASSLVSGGLYEQYF. The CDR3 coding sequence is TGTGCCAGCAGCTTAGTTTCAGGGGGTCTCTACGAGCAGTACTTC.

The rearrangement uses TRBV11-2 and TRBJ2-1, with D perhaps TRBD1 (6 bases). Germline CDR1 is SGHAT and CDR2 is FQNNGV. This CDR3 has 15 amino acids. With 5 bases removed from V and 0 bases from J, the gap between germline ends came to 11 bases. DNA of the CDR3: TGTGCCAGCAGCCCAGGGGTTCGCTCCTACAATGAGCAGTTCTTC. It encodes CASSPGVRSYNEQFF.

This clone was seen a single time. The chain is built from TRBV5-4 and TRBJ1-2; D is uncertain. The CDR3 sequence is 14 residues long. Germline lookup yields CDR1 SGHNT and CDR2 YYREEE (reference sequence). The V end lost 6 bases, the J end lost 2 bases, and 14 bases lay between the germline ends. The CDR3 DNA follows: TGTGCCAGCACCTCCGGGCGGGCCAACTATGGCTACACCTTC. Translation: CASTSGRANYGYTF.

On this clone: Other DNA variants within this sample encode the same CDR3. This chain joins TRBV6-5 and TRBJ1-5; tentative D call: TRBD1 (5 bases). The V gene lost 2 bases and the J gene lost 9 bases, with 8 bases spanning the gap. The germline V gene has CDR1 MNHEY and CDR2 SVGAGI. The length of the CDR3 is 12 residues. This chain's CDR3 is CASSYPGGPQHF. The DNA of the CDR3 is TGTGCCAGCAGTTACCCTGGGGGGCCCCAGCATTTT.